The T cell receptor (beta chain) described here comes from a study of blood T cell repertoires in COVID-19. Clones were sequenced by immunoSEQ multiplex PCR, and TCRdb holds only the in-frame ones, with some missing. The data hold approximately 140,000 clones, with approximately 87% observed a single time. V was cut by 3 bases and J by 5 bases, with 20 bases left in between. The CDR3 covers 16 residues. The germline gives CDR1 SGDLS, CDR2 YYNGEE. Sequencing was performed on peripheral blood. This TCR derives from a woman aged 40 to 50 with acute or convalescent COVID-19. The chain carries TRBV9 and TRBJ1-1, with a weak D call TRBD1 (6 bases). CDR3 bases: TGTGCCAGCAGCGCAGAAGGCGGGGGCGCGAAAACTGAAGCTTTCTTT. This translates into CASSAEGGGAKTEAFF.